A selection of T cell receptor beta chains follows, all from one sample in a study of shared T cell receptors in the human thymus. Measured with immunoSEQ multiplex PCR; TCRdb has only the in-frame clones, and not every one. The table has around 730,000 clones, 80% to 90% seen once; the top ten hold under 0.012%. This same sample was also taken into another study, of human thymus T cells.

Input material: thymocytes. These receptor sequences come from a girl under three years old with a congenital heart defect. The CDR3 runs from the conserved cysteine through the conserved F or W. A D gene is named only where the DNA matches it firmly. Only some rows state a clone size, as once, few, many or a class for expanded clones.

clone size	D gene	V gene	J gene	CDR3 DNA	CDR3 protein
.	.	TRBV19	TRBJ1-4	TGTGCCACTCAAGCTGGCGGCCGTGAAAAACTGTTTTTT	CATQAGGREKLFF
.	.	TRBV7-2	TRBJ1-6	TGTGCCAGCAGCTTAATGTGGGGGCTGACATCACCCGATAATTCACCCCTCCACTTT	CASSLMWGLTSPDNSPLHF
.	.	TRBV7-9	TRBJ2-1	TGTGCCAGCAGCTTTAATTACAATGAGCAGTTCTTC	CASSFNYNEQFF
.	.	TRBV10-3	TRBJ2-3	TGTGCCATCAAATTCAGGGATAGCACAGATACGCAGTATTTT	CAIKFRDSTDTQYF
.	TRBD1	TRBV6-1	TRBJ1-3	TGTGCCAGCAGTGAAGCGGCGGTCGAGGTAGGGGGCTTTGGAAACACCATATATTTT	CASSEAAVEVGGFGNTIYF
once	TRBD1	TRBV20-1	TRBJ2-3	TGCAGAGGACAGGACACAGATACGCAGTATTTT	CRGQDTDTQYF
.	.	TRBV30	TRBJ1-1	TGTGCCTGGACTGGGCCAACCTCGGAAGCTTTCTTT	CAWTGPTSEAFF
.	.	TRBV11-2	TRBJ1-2	TGTGCCAGCAGCCAACCCCTTGTCGGTGGCTACACCTTC	CASSQPLVGGYTF
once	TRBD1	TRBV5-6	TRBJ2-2	TGTGCCAGCCGCTTACGATCCCCCGGGACAGGGATTTTCCCCGGGGAGCTGTTTTTT	CASRLRSPGTGIFPGELFF
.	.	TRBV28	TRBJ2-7	TGTGCCAGCAGTCCCGACAGGCTCTCCTACGAGCAGTACTTC	CASSPDRLSYEQYF
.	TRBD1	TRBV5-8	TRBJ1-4	TGTGCCAGCAGAGACCACCCGGGACAGGGGACAGGGGATGAAAAACTGTTTTTT	CASRDHPGQGTGDEKLFF
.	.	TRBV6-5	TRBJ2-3	TGTGCCAGCAGTTACTCCAAGGCCGAGCGAGATACGCAGTATTTT	CASSYSKAERDTQYF
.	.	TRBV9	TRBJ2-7	TGTGCCAGCAGCGTAGGGGCAGGGGTGGGCCACGAGCAGTACTTC	CASSVGAGVGHEQYF
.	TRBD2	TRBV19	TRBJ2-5	TGTGCCAGTAGTATTAGGGCTAGCGGGGGGGAACAAGAGACCCAGTACTTC	CASSIRASGGEQETQYF
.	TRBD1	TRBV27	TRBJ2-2	TGTGCCAGCAGCACCCCCGAGACAGGGGCCGGGGAGCTGTTTTTT	CASSTPETGAGELFF
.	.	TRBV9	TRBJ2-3	TGTGCCAGCAGCGCGGACAGCCCGACCTTCTCGGGCACAGATACGCAGTATTTT	CASSADSPTFSGTDTQYF